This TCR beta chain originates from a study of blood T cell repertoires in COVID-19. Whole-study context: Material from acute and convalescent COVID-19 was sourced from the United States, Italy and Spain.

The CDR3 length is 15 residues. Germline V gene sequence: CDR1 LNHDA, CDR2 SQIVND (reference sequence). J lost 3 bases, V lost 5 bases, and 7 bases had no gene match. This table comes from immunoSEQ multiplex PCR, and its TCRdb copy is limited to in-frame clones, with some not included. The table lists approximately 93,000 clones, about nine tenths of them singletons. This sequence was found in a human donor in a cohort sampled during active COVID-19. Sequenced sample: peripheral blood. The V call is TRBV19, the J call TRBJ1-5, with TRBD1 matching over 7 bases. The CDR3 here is CASSYGTEPNQPQHF. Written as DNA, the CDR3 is TGTGCCAGTAGTTACGGGACAGAGCCCAATCAGCCCCAGCATTTT.